This T cell receptor (beta chain) comes out of a study of tumor-infiltrating lymphocytes in primary liver carcinoma. This clonotype was detected a few times. The CDR3 contains 14 residues. V was clipped by 2 bases and J by 5 bases, with 13 bases between them. Germline V CDR1 and CDR2: SGHNT, YYREEE (reference sequence). Unsorted whole blood served as the source of blood RNA, and germline DNA was extracted as well. With a constant-region primer, TCR beta cDNA was made from approximately 500 ng of total RNA. ARM-PCR was slightly modified, and three nested multiplex PCR rounds with it gave rise to the TCR beta libraries. For approximately 11 cycles apiece, the opening two PCR rounds ran with TRBV1-TRBV30 forward primers and a C-beta reverse primer. TCRdb reprocessed the multiplex PCR reads with MiXCR, giving one entry per CDR3 protein. The sample records 300,000 to 400,000 distinct CDR3 sequences, roughly two thirds being singletons.

Sequencing was carried out using peripheral blood. This TCR came from a man between 35 and 55 years old with primary liver carcinoma and hepatitis B virus infection. The rearrangement uses TRBV5-4 and TRBJ2-5; a possible D gene is TRBD1 (5 bases). The CDR3 loop is CASSFLGDPETQYF. In DNA, the CDR3 is TGTGCCAGCAGCTTCCTAGGGGATCCGGAGACCCAGTACTTC.